This TCR beta chain derives from a study of T cell repertoires in cytomegalovirus infection. V shed 0 bases and J shed 1 base, with 22 bases lying between them. CDR3 length: 20 amino acids. Germline V gene data show CDR1 as LGHNA and CDR2 as YSLEER. As regards this clonotype: Its antigen is currently unknown.

MiXCR was run by TCRdb on the reads, yielding one entry per CDR3 protein. The top ten hold about 14% of the sample, which has approximately 350,000 distinct CDR3 sequences, about 35% seen once. Source: cultured PBMCs, taken from culture after CMV antigen stimulation. The chain recombines TRBV4-3 with TRBJ2-1; possibly TRBD2 for D (6 bases). The TCR originated in a human donor in good health (CMV status not recorded). Some clones in this sample may be carry-over from other donors' samples. The CDR3 region is CASSQDYGGFRGVSYNEQFF. The CDR3 DNA is TGCGCCAGCAGCCAAGATTACGGAGGGTTTCGAGGGGTGTCCTACAATGAGCAGTTCTTC.